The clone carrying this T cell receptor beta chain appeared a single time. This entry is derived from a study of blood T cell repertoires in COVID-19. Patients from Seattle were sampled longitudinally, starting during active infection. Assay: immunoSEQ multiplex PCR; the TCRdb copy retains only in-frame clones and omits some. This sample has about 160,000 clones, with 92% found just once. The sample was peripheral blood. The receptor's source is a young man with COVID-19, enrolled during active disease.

CDR3 loop: CATSAWASSNANTGELFF. In DNA, the CDR3 is TGTGCCACCAGTGCTTGGGCTAGCAGTAACGCGAACACCGGGGAGCTGTTTTTT. V usage is TRBV24-1 and J usage is TRBJ2-2, with a weak D call TRBD2 (5 bases). The CDR3 totals 18 residues. CDR1 is KGHDR and CDR2 is SFDVKD in the germline V gene. Deletions cut 5 bases from V and 0 bases from J, with 18 bases between.